This is a list of T cell receptor beta chains from one sample in a study of T cells in Graves' hyperthyroidism and ophthalmopathy. A single record per CDR3 protein comes from TCRdb applying MiXCR to the multiplex PCR reads. This table has around 760,000 distinct CDR3 sequences, around a third appearing once. The sequencing sample was made of blood. The receptors were gathered from a woman in her thirties or forties with Graves' hyperthyroidism. Each CDR3 is given with its conserved first and last residue. The D gene is left open where the match is weak. Where a row states a size, it is once, few, many or the class of an expanded clone; other rows omit it.

V gene: TRBV25-1
clone size: few
D gene: TRBD2
J gene: TRBJ2-7
CDR3 DNA: TGTGCCAGCTCACCCGTCGCGGGGGTGCGTTCCGACGAGCAGTACTTC
CDR3 protein: CASSPVAGVRSDEQYF

V gene: TRBV9
clone size: .
D gene: TRBD2
J gene: TRBJ2-7
CDR3 DNA: TGTGCCAGCAGCCCCGGCGGGAGCCTCTCCTACGAGCAGTACTTC
CDR3 protein: CASSPGGSLSYEQYF

V gene: TRBV5-1
clone size: .
D gene: .
J gene: TRBJ2-6
CDR3 DNA: TGCGCCAGCAGCTTATGGGGCCCGGAAGCGGCCAACGTCCTGACTTTC
CDR3 protein: CASSLWGPEAANVLTF

V gene: TRBV2
clone size: few
D gene: .
J gene: TRBJ1-5
CDR3 DNA: TGTGCCAGCAGGGCCCCCGGGGCAGAGGGCAATCAGCCCCAGCATTTT
CDR3 protein: CASRAPGAEGNQPQHF

V gene: TRBV5-1
clone size: .
D gene: TRBD1
J gene: TRBJ1-2
CDR3 DNA: TGCGCCACCCATACCGGGACAGGAGATCACTATGGCTACACCTTC
CDR3 protein: CATHTGTGDHYGYTF

V gene: TRBV6-6
clone size: few
D gene: TRBD2
J gene: TRBJ2-5
CDR3 DNA: TGTGCCAGCAGTGGGACTAGCGGGGGGGCCCAGTACTTC
CDR3 protein: CASSGTSGGAQYF

V gene: TRBV5-6
clone size: few
D gene: .
J gene: TRBJ2-2
CDR3 DNA: TGTGCCAGCAGCTTGAAAAGAATCGCGAACACCGGGGAGCTGTTTTTT
CDR3 protein: CASSLKRIANTGELFF

V gene: TRBV12-3/TRBV12-4
clone size: few
D gene: .
J gene: TRBJ2-7
CDR3 DNA: TGTGCCAGCAGTTTTTACCATCCGGCTTACGAGCAGTACTTC
CDR3 protein: CASSFYHPAYEQYF

V gene: TRBV10-3
clone size: once
D gene: .
J gene: TRBJ1-3
CDR3 DNA: TGTGCCACCGGGACAGGAAACACCATATATTTT
CDR3 protein: CATGTGNTIYF

V gene: TRBV2
clone size: .
D gene: TRBD2
J gene: TRBJ2-5
CDR3 DNA: TGTGCCAGCCGAAGTCCTTTAGCGGGCGAAGAGACCCAGTACTTC
CDR3 protein: CASRSPLAGEETQYF

V gene: TRBV10-3
clone size: .
D gene: .
J gene: TRBJ2-7
CDR3 DNA: TGTGCCAGCAGCTCCGAGGCAGGGAGCGGCTACGAGCAGTACTTC
CDR3 protein: CASSSEAGSGYEQYF

V gene: TRBV2
clone size: .
D gene: .
J gene: TRBJ2-3
CDR3 DNA: TGTGCCAGCAGAACCGGGACCCATACCTACACAGATACGCAGTATTTT
CDR3 protein: CASRTGTHTYTDTQYF

V gene: TRBV5-5
clone size: .
D gene: .
J gene: TRBJ1-2
CDR3 DNA: TGTGCCAGCAGCCTCGGTGATTTCGGCTACACCTTC
CDR3 protein: CASSLGDFGYTF

V gene: TRBV7-8
clone size: few
D gene: .
J gene: TRBJ1-1
CDR3 DNA: TGTGCCAGCACCCTCAAGAAGGGGTGGGTGAACACTGAAGCTTTCTTT
CDR3 protein: CASTLKKGWVNTEAFF

V gene: TRBV6-1
clone size: few
D gene: .
J gene: TRBJ1-1
CDR3 DNA: TGTGCCAGCAGTCTAGCTGCGACACCGCCCGGGAACACTGAAGCTTTCTTT
CDR3 protein: CASSLAATPPGNTEAFF

V gene: TRBV6-1
clone size: .
D gene: .
J gene: TRBJ1-4
CDR3 DNA: TGTGCCAGCAGTGAACCGGGATTGGGAGATGAAAAACTGTTTTTT
CDR3 protein: CASSEPGLGDEKLFF

V gene: TRBV6-6
clone size: .
D gene: TRBD2
J gene: TRBJ2-6
CDR3 DNA: TGTGCCAGCAGCGTAGAACTAGCGGGGGGCAACGTCCTGACTTTC
CDR3 protein: CASSVELAGGNVLTF

V gene: TRBV2
clone size: .
D gene: .
J gene: TRBJ2-2
CDR3 DNA: TGTGCCAGCAGCCAAGCAACCCCGGCGATCTCCGGGGAGCTGTTTTTT
CDR3 protein: CASSQATPAISGELFF

V gene: TRBV25-1
clone size: many
D gene: TRBD2
J gene: TRBJ2-7
CDR3 DNA: TGTGCCAGCAGTGAATCGGTGAGGACTAGCGCAGGCTACGAGCAGTACTTC
CDR3 protein: CASSESVRTSAGYEQYF

V gene: TRBV20-1
clone size: many
D gene: TRBD2
J gene: TRBJ2-2
CDR3 DNA: TGCAGTGCTCGGGGGGACCGTAACACCGGGGAGCTGTTTTTT
CDR3 protein: CSARGDRNTGELFF

V gene: TRBV25-1
clone size: .
D gene: .
J gene: TRBJ2-5
CDR3 DNA: TGTGCCAGCAGTGACAGGACTGTGGGAGAGACCCAGTACTTC
CDR3 protein: CASSDRTVGETQYF

V gene: TRBV12-5
clone size: few
D gene: .
J gene: TRBJ1-5
CDR3 DNA: TGTGCTAGTGGTTTTACAGGTGACAATCAGCCCCAGCATTTT
CDR3 protein: CASGFTGDNQPQHF

V gene: TRBV7-9
clone size: many
D gene: .
J gene: TRBJ1-1
CDR3 DNA: TGTGCCAGCAGCTTAGCGCAGACAGAAAGTGAAGCTTTCTTT
CDR3 protein: CASSLAQTESEAFF

V gene: TRBV6-2/TRBV6-3
clone size: few
D gene: .
J gene: TRBJ2-7
CDR3 DNA: TGTGCCAGCAGTTATGGGGGGTCCCCCTCCTACGAGCAGTACTTC
CDR3 protein: CASSYGGSPSYEQYF

V gene: TRBV7-9
clone size: .
D gene: .
J gene: TRBJ1-2
CDR3 DNA: TGTGCCAGCAGGGTGGGCGAAGCGGTATATGGCTACACCTTC
CDR3 protein: CASRVGEAVYGYTF

V gene: TRBV19
clone size: .
D gene: .
J gene: TRBJ2-5
CDR3 DNA: TGTGCCAGTAGTAGGGGGTTTGAGACCCAGTACTTC
CDR3 protein: CASSRGFETQYF

V gene: TRBV12-3/TRBV12-4
clone size: .
D gene: .
J gene: TRBJ2-5
CDR3 DNA: TGTGCCAGCAGACCCTTTCAGACAGGCGTGGAGACCCAGTACTTC
CDR3 protein: CASRPFQTGVETQYF

V gene: TRBV7-2
clone size: .
D gene: .
J gene: TRBJ1-2
CDR3 DNA: TGTGCCAGCAGCTTAGGCCGGGCGATCGGTGGCTACACCTTC
CDR3 protein: CASSLGRAIGGYTF

V gene: TRBV12-3/TRBV12-4
clone size: few
D gene: .
J gene: TRBJ1-5
CDR3 DNA: TGTGCCAGCGTTGAAGGGAATCAGCCCCAGCATTTT
CDR3 protein: CASVEGNQPQHF

V gene: TRBV20-1
clone size: many
D gene: TRBD2
J gene: TRBJ2-7
CDR3 DNA: TGCAGTGCGAGGACTAGCGGGAGTCTCTACGAGCAGTACTTC
CDR3 protein: CSARTSGSLYEQYF

V gene: TRBV19
clone size: many
D gene: .
J gene: TRBJ1-5
CDR3 DNA: TGTGCCAGTAGTATAGAGGACGGTAGCAATCAGCCCCAGCATTTT
CDR3 protein: CASSIEDGSNQPQHF

V gene: TRBV6-5
clone size: few
D gene: .
J gene: TRBJ1-2
CDR3 DNA: TGTGCCAGCAGTTACGGGCGGGATGGCTACACCTTC
CDR3 protein: CASSYGRDGYTF

V gene: TRBV5-1
clone size: .
D gene: .
J gene: TRBJ1-2
CDR3 DNA: TGCGCCAGCAGTCCGGAAGGCAGAGGCTCGGGCGCCTTCTATGGCTACACCTTC
CDR3 protein: CASSPEGRGSGAFYGYTF

V gene: TRBV2
clone size: few
D gene: .
J gene: TRBJ1-1
CDR3 DNA: TGTGCCAGCAGCTTGGGTCGGGAGACAGTTGAAGCTTTCTTT
CDR3 protein: CASSLGRETVEAFF

V gene: TRBV6-6
clone size: .
D gene: .
J gene: TRBJ2-5
CDR3 DNA: TGTGCCAGCAGTGAACCCTGGAGCGGGACCCAGTACTTC
CDR3 protein: CASSEPWSGTQYF

V gene: TRBV19
clone size: few
D gene: TRBD1
J gene: TRBJ2-7
CDR3 DNA: TGTGCCAGTAGTCACAACAGGGGGCAGACCGAGCAGTACTTC
CDR3 protein: CASSHNRGQTEQYF

V gene: TRBV2
clone size: many
D gene: .
J gene: TRBJ1-6
CDR3 DNA: TGTGCCAGCGCAGGGCAGGAAGCTCGTAGTTCACCCCTCCACTTT
CDR3 protein: CASAGQEARSSPLHF

V gene: TRBV7-2
clone size: many
D gene: .
J gene: TRBJ2-2
CDR3 DNA: TGTGCCAGCAGCTCCCCCTCCCGGGAGCTGTTTTTT
CDR3 protein: CASSSPSRELFF

V gene: TRBV9
clone size: many
D gene: .
J gene: TRBJ1-2
CDR3 DNA: TGTGCCAGCAGCGTCACAGGGCGCGAGTACTATGGCTACACCTTC
CDR3 protein: CASSVTGREYYGYTF

V gene: TRBV2
clone size: .
D gene: .
J gene: TRBJ2-5
CDR3 DNA: TGTGCCAGCGGAGACGGGACTGGAGAGACCCAGTACTTC
CDR3 protein: CASGDGTGETQYF

V gene: TRBV5-1
clone size: many
D gene: .
J gene: TRBJ1-1
CDR3 DNA: TGCGCCAGCAGCCTGGGCACCCGGTACACTGAAGCTTTCTTT
CDR3 protein: CASSLGTRYTEAFF

V gene: TRBV20-1
clone size: .
D gene: .
J gene: TRBJ2-7
CDR3 DNA: TGCAGTGCTGGAACAGGGTCCCACGAGCAGTACTTC
CDR3 protein: CSAGTGSHEQYF

V gene: TRBV7-2
clone size: .
D gene: .
J gene: TRBJ2-7
CDR3 DNA: TGTGCCAGCAGCCAAGGAGGCCAACCCACCTACGAGCGGTACTTC
CDR3 protein: CASSQGGQPTYERYF

V gene: TRBV12-3/TRBV12-4
clone size: .
D gene: .
J gene: TRBJ1-3
CDR3 DNA: TGTGCCAGCAGCTCCCCAGGACCGGTCTCTGGAAACACCATATATTTT
CDR3 protein: CASSSPGPVSGNTIYF

V gene: TRBV6-1
clone size: many
D gene: TRBD1
J gene: TRBJ1-5
CDR3 DNA: TGTGCCAGCAGGGACAGGTCCAATCAGCCCCAGCATTTT
CDR3 protein: CASRDRSNQPQHF

V gene: TRBV6-1
clone size: few
D gene: .
J gene: TRBJ1-2
CDR3 DNA: TGTGCCAGCAGTGATGAGTTGGACAGAGTTACTAACTATGGCTACACCTTC
CDR3 protein: CASSDELDRVTNYGYTF

V gene: TRBV6-2/TRBV6-3
clone size: few
D gene: .
J gene: TRBJ2-5
CDR3 DNA: TGTGCCAGCAGTTACCCGGACCCCTTGACGACCCAGTACTTC
CDR3 protein: CASSYPDPLTTQYF

V gene: TRBV6-1
clone size: .
D gene: .
J gene: TRBJ1-4
CDR3 DNA: TGTGCCAGCGGGGCTAGCGGTTTTAAACTGTTTTTT
CDR3 protein: CASGASGFKLFF

V gene: TRBV5-6
clone size: many
D gene: .
J gene: TRBJ1-1
CDR3 DNA: TGTGCCAGCAGCCAACAGGGGAACACTGAAGCTTTCTTT
CDR3 protein: CASSQQGNTEAFF

V gene: TRBV14
clone size: few
D gene: .
J gene: TRBJ1-3
CDR3 DNA: TGTGCCAGCAGCCAATATTCAGGGATCTCTGGAAACACCATATATTTT
CDR3 protein: CASSQYSGISGNTIYF